The entry that follows covers one TCR beta chain sequence. These data come from a study of blood T cell repertoires in COVID-19. Study in general: Sites in the United States, Italy and Spain provided acute and convalescent COVID-19 samples. Sample material is recorded as cDNA or gDNA derived from T cells, B-cell-depleted T cells, or PBMCs.

Authors' processing steps: Researchers report that nucleated cell counts were estimated from reference gene primer amplification. The protocol was immunoSEQ multiplex PCR, while the TCRdb copy is restricted to in-frame clones and leaves out a portion. V and J calls and clone size are those listed in that table; D and trimming were worked out from the DNA. Among approximately 80,000 clones, about 88% were seen once, and the ten largest hold approximately 10%. Germline CDR1 SGHVS, CDR2 FQNEAQ. The ends were cut back, 9 bases at V and 6 bases at J, with 17 bases in the middle. This CDR3 contains 14 residues.

The genes are TRBV7-8 and TRBJ1-4; D remains unclear. This receptor was taken from a human donor in a cohort sampled during active COVID-19. The sequencing sample was made of peripheral blood. CDR3 sequence (DNA): TGTGCCAGTTCCGAGGACTCCGGACATGAAAAACTGTTTTTT. It codes for CASSEDSGHEKLFF.